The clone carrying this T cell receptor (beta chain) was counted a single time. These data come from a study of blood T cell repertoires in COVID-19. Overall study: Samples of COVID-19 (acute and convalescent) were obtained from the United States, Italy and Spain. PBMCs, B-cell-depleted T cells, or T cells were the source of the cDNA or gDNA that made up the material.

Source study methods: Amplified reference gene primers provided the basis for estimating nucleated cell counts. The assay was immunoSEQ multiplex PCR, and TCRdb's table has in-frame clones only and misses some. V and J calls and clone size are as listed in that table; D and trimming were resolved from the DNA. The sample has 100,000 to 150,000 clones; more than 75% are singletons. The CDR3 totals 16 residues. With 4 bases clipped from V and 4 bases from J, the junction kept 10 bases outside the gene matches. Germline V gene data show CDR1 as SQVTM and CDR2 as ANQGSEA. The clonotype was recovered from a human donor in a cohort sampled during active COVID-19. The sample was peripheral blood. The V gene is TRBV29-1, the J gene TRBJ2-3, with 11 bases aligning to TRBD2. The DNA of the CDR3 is TGCAGCGTTGTTGGGGCCTTTAGCGGGGGGGCAGATACGCAGTATTTT. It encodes CSVVGAFSGGADTQYF.